This TCR beta chain was captured in a study of T cell responses to AZD1222 COVID-19 vaccine. Using immunoSEQ multiplex PCR, the repertoire was profiled, and TCRdb retains in-frame clones only, with some absent. This table holds some 150,000 clones, approximately 90% found once. This TCR was recovered from an adult in good health. The input for sequencing was peripheral blood, taken on day 0 of AZD1222 vaccination.

The CDR3 loop is CASSQGGGPIRSSTDTQYF. The CDR3 DNA follows: TGCGCCAGCAGCCAGGGTGGGGGCCCGATCCGATCTAGCACAGATACGCAGTATTTT. The rearrangement links TRBV5-1 to TRBJ2-3; the D gene is possibly TRBD1 (6 bases). Trimming shortened V by 4 bases and J by 0 bases, and 24 bases separated the two germline ends. Per germline, CDR1 SGHRS and CDR2 YFSETQ. The length of the CDR3 is 19 residues. The full variable domain, completed using reference TRBV5-1 and TRBJ2-3, is KAGVTQTPRYLIKTRGQQVTLSCSPISGHRSVSWYQQTPGQGLQFLFEYFSETQRNKGNFPGRFSGRQFSNSRSEMNVSTLELGDSALYLCASSQGGGPIRSSTDTQYFGPGTRLTVL.